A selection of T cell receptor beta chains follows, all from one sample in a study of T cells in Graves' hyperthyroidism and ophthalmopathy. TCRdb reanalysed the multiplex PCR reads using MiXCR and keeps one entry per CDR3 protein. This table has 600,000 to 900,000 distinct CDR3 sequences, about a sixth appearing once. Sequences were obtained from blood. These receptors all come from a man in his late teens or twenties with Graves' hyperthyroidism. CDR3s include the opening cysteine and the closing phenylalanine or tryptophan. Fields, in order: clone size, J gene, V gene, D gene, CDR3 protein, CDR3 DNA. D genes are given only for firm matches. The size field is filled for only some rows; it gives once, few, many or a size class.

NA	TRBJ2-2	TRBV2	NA	CASSGTGLHTGELFF	TGTGCCAGCAGCGGAACGGGACTCCACACCGGGGAGCTGTTTTTT
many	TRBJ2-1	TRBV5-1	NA	CASSLVGGRSYNEQFF	TGCGCCAGCAGCTTGGTTGGCGGTCGCTCCTACAATGAGCAGTTCTTC
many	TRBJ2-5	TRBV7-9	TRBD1	CASSVRRTGGELYQETQYF	TGTGCCAGCAGCGTTAGACGGACAGGGGGCGAACTGTACCAAGAGACCCAGTACTTC
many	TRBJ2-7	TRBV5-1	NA	CASSLAFGTASYEQYF	TGCGCCAGCAGCTTGGCCTTCGGGACGGCGTCCTACGAGCAGTACTTC
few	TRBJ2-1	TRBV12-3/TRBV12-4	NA	CASSPGRTYNEQFF	TGTGCCAGCAGTCCAGGGAGGACCTACAATGAGCAGTTCTTC
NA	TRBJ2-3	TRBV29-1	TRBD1	CSVERGQGAVRGSTDTQYF	TGCAGCGTTGAACGGGGACAGGGGGCTGTTCGGGGATCCACAGATACGCAGTATTTT
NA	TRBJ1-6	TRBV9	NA	CASSNKVGLNSPLHF	TGTGCCAGCAGCAACAAAGTCGGCCTAAATTCACCCCTCCACTTT
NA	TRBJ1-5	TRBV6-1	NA	CASSPPRVNQPQHF	TGTGCCAGCAGCCCTCCCAGGGTTAATCAGCCCCAGCATTTT
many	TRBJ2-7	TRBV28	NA	CASSLRMSGVMDEQYF	TGTGCCAGCAGTTTAAGGATGTCAGGGGTTATGGACGAGCAGTACTTC
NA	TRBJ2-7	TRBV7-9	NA	CASSAGVGLRPSEQYF	TGTGCCAGCAGCGCAGGGGTAGGACTAAGACCATCGGAACAGTACTTC
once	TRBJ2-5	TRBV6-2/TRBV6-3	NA	CASSYSKAQQGSSGVFQETQYF	TGTGCCAGCAGTTACTCCAAAGCCCAACAGGGTTCAAGCGGGGTGTTCCAAGAGACCCAGTACTTC
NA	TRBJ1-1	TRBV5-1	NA	CASTIQAGDTEAFF	TGCGCCAGCACCATCCAAGCAGGGGACACTGAAGCTTTCTTT
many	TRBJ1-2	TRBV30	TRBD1	CAWRGTGFHGYTF	TGTGCCTGGAGGGGGACAGGGTTCCATGGCTACACCTTC
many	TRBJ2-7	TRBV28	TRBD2	CASSSGGVRYEQYF	TGTGCCAGCAGTTCCGGGGGGGTACGCTACGAGCAGTACTTC
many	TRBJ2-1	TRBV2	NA	CASSVFAEEQFF	TGTGCCAGCAGTGTATTCGCTGAGGAGCAGTTCTTC
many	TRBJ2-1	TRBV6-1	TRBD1	CASSSPTGVVHNEQFF	TGTGCCAGCAGCTCTCCCACAGGGGTCGTCCACAATGAGCAGTTCTTC
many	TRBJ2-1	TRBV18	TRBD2	CASSPPGLARNEQFF	TGTGCCAGCTCACCGCCGGGACTAGCGAGGAATGAGCAGTTCTTC
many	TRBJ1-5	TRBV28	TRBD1	CASSWDRGQPQHF	TGTGCCAGCAGTTGGGACAGGGGGCAGCCCCAGCATTTT
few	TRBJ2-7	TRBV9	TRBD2	CASSVGTSGWEQYF	TGTGCCAGCAGCGTCGGGACTAGCGGGTGGGAGCAGTACTTC
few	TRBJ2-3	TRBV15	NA	CATSRVEGTSDTQYF	TGTGCCACCAGCAGAGTGGAGGGGACTTCAGATACGCAGTATTTT
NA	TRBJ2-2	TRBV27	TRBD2	CASSYALAGGNTGELFF	TGTGCCAGCAGTTACGCCCTAGCGGGGGGGAACACCGGGGAGCTGTTTTTT
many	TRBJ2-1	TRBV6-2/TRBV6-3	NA	CASSYSRWGNEQFF	TGTGCCAGCAGTTACTCTAGGTGGGGAAATGAGCAGTTCTTC
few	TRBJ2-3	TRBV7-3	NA	CASSLYGGGADTQYF	TGTGCCAGCAGCTTATACGGGGGTGGGGCAGATACGCAGTATTTT
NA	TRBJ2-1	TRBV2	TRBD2	CASSAPGTSGSKGNEQFF	TGTGCCAGCAGTGCGCCCGGGACTAGCGGGAGTAAAGGCAATGAGCAGTTCTTC
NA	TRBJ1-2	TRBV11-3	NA	CASSPGNGYGYTF	TGTGCCAGCAGCCCAGGAAATGGCTATGGCTACACCTTC
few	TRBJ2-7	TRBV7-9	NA	CASSQATLAAYEQYF	TGTGCCAGCAGCCAAGCGACGCTAGCCGCCTACGAGCAGTACTTC
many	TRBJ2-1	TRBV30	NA	CAWSVVGSYNEQFF	TGTGCCTGGAGTGTAGTGGGGTCCTACAATGAGCAGTTCTTC
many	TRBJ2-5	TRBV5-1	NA	CASSFGQPQETQYF	TGCGCCAGCAGCTTCGGACAGCCCCAAGAGACCCAGTACTTC
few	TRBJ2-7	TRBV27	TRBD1	CASSLRTGIAHEQYF	TGTGCCAGCAGTCTACGGACAGGAATCGCCCACGAGCAGTACTTC
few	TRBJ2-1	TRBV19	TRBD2	CASNGLAGSYNEQFF	TGTGCCAGTAATGGCCTAGCGGGCTCCTACAATGAGCAGTTCTTC
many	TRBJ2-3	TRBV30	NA	CAWSLPGGVTQYF	TGTGCCTGGAGTCTTCCTGGGGGAGTTACGCAGTATTTT
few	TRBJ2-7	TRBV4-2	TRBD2	CASSQVVSGSSRSYEQYF	TGTGCCAGCAGCCAAGTGGTTAGCGGGAGTAGTCGGTCCTACGAGCAGTACTTC
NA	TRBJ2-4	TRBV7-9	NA	CASSLGVANIQYF	TGTGCCAGCAGCCTAGGGGTGGCAAACATTCAGTACTTC
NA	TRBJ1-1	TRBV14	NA	CASSPLAAIGEAFF	TGTGCCAGCAGCCCCTTGGCGGCCATAGGTGAAGCTTTCTTT
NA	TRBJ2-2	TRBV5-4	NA	CASSSPYRELFF	TGTGCCAGCAGCTCGCCATACCGGGAGCTGTTTTTT
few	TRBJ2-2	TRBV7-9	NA	CASSPGGQSLFF	TGTGCCAGCAGCCCCGGGGGACAGTCTCTGTTTTTT
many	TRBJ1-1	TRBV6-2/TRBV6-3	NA	CASSPRSGRAFF	TGTGCCAGCAGTCCACGATCCGGACGAGCTTTCTTT
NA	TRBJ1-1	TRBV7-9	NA	CASSSTTSNTEAFF	TGTGCCAGCAGCTCGACAACCAGCAACACTGAAGCTTTCTTT
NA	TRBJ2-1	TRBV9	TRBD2	CASSIAGGRYNEQFF	TGTGCCAGCAGCATAGCGGGAGGACGGTACAATGAGCAGTTCTTC
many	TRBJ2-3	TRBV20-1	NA	CSARDLQKSSTDTQYF	TGCAGTGCTAGAGATCTCCAAAAATCTAGCACAGATACGCAGTATTTT
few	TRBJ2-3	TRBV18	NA	CASSPPQASTDTQYF	TGTGCCAGCTCACCGCCCCAGGCTAGCACAGATACGCAGTATTTT
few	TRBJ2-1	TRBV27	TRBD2	CASSLSLSGGSYNEQFF	TGTGCCAGCAGTTTATCACTATCGGGGGGGTCCTACAATGAGCAGTTCTTC
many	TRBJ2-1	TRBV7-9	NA	CASSRSEGLTYNEQFF	TGTGCCAGCAGCAGATCAGAGGGACTCACCTACAATGAGCAGTTCTTC
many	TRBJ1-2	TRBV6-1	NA	CASSDGSNYGYTF	TGTGCCAGCAGCGACGGCTCTAACTATGGCTACACCTTC
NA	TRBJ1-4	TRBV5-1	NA	CASSLRATTNEKLFF	TGCGCCAGCAGCTTGCGGGCGACAACTAATGAAAAACTGTTTTTT
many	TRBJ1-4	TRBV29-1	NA	CSAFGTMSEKLFF	TGCAGCGCGTTTGGGACCATGAGTGAAAAACTGTTTTTT
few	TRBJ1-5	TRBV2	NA	CASSEAGAHDQPQHF	TGTGCCAGCAGTGAAGCGGGGGCACACGATCAGCCCCAGCATTTT